The 20 T cell receptor beta chains reported below all come from one sample, sequenced in a study of Ad26.COV2.S vaccination and SARS-CoV-2 variants. TCRdb keeps only in-frame clones here, not all; method: immunoSEQ multiplex PCR. The repertoire holds under 250,000 clones, with approximately 90% as singletons. The sample's treatment: around 19 received Ad26.COV2.S at low or high dose, single or two shots; about 5 received placebo; per-sample allocation not given. Samples were taken on day 63 after the first vaccine or placebo injection. The sequencing here drew on peripheral blood, taken in a trial of Ad26.COV2.S vaccine versus placebo. These receptors originate from a person between 18 and 59 years old who received the Ad26.COV2.S COVID-19 vaccine or a placebo.

This sequence joins TRBV15 and TRBJ1-1; TRBD1 might be the D (5 bases). The germline V gene has CDR1 LNHNV and CDR2 YYDKDF (reference sequence). V lost 2 bases, J lost 5 bases, and 18 bases lay in between. The CDR3 consists of 16 residues. CDR3 bases: TGTGCCACCAGCAGACCTCAGGGAGTGCGTTGGACTGAAGCTTTCTTT. Translated, it gives CATSRPQGVRWTEAFF.

V usage is TRBV7-9 and J usage is TRBJ1-1; 7 bases are shared with TRBD1. The germline gives CDR1 SEHNR, CDR2 FQNEAQ (reference sequence). V gave up 5 bases and J gave up 3 bases; unmatched junction bases: 6. The CDR3 runs to 14 residues. Here the CDR3 reads CASSAGQAHTEAFF. CDR3 bases: TGTGCCAGCAGCGCAGGACAGGCACACACTGAAGCTTTCTTT.

This chain uses TRBV4-3 with TRBJ2-5; TRBD2 agrees at 8 bases. CDR1 is LGHNA and CDR2 is YSLEER in the germline V gene. The CDR3 runs to 15 residues. Trimming removed 0 bases from V and 7 bases from J; junction bases left unmatched: 7. The CDR3 nucleotides read TGCGCCAGCAGCCAAGATCGCGGGGGGCCGGTGACCCAGTACTTC. Its protein is CASSQDRGGPVTQYF.

This chain links TRBV4-2 with TRBJ2-3, with 9 nucleotides matching TRBD2. CDR1 is LGHNA and CDR2 is YNFKEQ in the germline V gene. This CDR3 spans 17 amino acids. J lost 3 bases, V lost 3 bases, and 10 bases had no gene match. The chain's CDR3 is CASSQAVWREGTDTQYF. The CDR3 region has the DNA TGTGCCAGCAGCCAGGCTGTATGGCGGGAGGGGACAGATACGCAGTATTTT.

The chain has TRBV6-4 and TRBJ2-3; 10 bases align to TRBD2. The germline gives CDR1 MRHNA, CDR2 SNTAGT. The CDR3 has 14 residues. V gave up 6 bases and J gave up 4 bases; unmatched junction bases: 4. The CDR3 protein is CASSVAGGSDTQYF. CDR3 sequence (DNA): TGTGCCAGCAGCGTAGCGGGGGGCTCAGATACGCAGTATTTT.

The chain recombines TRBV7-6 with TRBJ2-3; TRBD1 agrees at 7 bases. Germline lookup yields CDR1 SGHVS and CDR2 FNYEAQ. The V and J ends lost 1 base and 6 bases, in that order; junction bases with no gene match: 7. The CDR3 covers 15 residues. The CDR3 DNA is TGTGCCAGCAGCTTAGTGACAGGGTTGTTGGATACGCAGTATTTT. Its protein is CASSLVTGLLDTQYF.

The J gene is TRBJ1-5, the V gene TRBV7-9; D is possibly TRBD1 (5 bases). V was pared by 4 bases and J by 4 bases, with 8 bases between. Germline CDR1 and CDR2: SEHNR and FQNEAQ (reference sequence). CDR3 length equals 13 residues. The CDR3 nucleotides are TGTGCCAGCAGCTGGGGGACTAATCAGCCCCAGCATTTT. This gives the protein CASSWGTNQPQHF.

V usage is TRBV15 and J usage is TRBJ1-1, with 9 bases fitting TRBD1. Germline trimming cut 3 bases from V and 4 bases from J; bases unmatched to any gene: 9. Germline-derived CDR1 and CDR2 are LNHNV and YYDKDF (reference sequence). This CDR3 region has 16 residues. CDR3 protein: CATSSPGQGLGTEAFF. The CDR3 region has the DNA TGTGCCACCAGCAGCCCGGGACAGGGCCTGGGCACTGAAGCTTTCTTT.

The J gene is TRBJ1-1, the V gene TRBV5-1; D may be TRBD1 (5 bases). The CDR3 covers 14 residues. Trimming shortened V by 4 bases and J by 5 bases, and 15 bases separated the two germline ends. CDR1 and CDR2 from the germline V gene are SGHRS and YFSETQ. The CDR3, as DNA: TGCGCCAGCAGCCTCAGTGGGGGGGAAACTGAAGCTTTCTTT. This translates into CASSLSGGETEAFF.

This clone was found once. The V call is TRBV4-1, the J call TRBJ2-7; D unresolved. V shed 6 bases and J shed 3 bases, with 15 bases lying between them. The CDR3 loop spans 14 amino acids. Germline V gene data show CDR1 as MGHRA and CDR2 as YSYEKL. The CDR3, as DNA: TGCGCCAGCAGTCGAGTGGTAGGAGACTACGAGCAGTACGTC. Translating it yields CASSRVVGDYEQYV.

The V gene is TRBV27, the J gene TRBJ2-1, with 14 bases aligning to TRBD2. The CDR3 contains 15 residues. V trimming: 6 bases; J trimming: 5 bases; junction bases outside the gene matches: 3. In germline, CDR1 is MNHEY, CDR2 SMNVEV (reference sequence). The CDR3 DNA reads TGTGCCAGCAGAAAGGGACTAGCGGGGGACAATGAGCAGTTCTTC. It is translated as CASRKGLAGDNEQFF.

The chain is built from TRBV5-4 and TRBJ2-7, with 14 bases identical to TRBD2. V lost 2 bases, J lost 5 bases, and 6 bases stayed unmatched. Germline V gives CDR1 SGHNT, CDR2 YYREEE (reference sequence). The CDR3 covers 16 residues. The CDR3 nucleotides are TGTGCCAGCAGCTTCGGGACTAGCGGGAGCTCTAACGAGCAGTACGTC. Amino acids: CASSFGTSGSSNEQYV.

This chain uses TRBV6-1 with TRBJ2-7; D may be TRBD2 (6 bases). Trimming removed 3 bases at V and 0 bases at J, with 15 bases between. The V gene's germline CDR1 is MNHNS and CDR2 SASEGT. This CDR3 is 16 amino acids long. CDR3 in DNA: TGTGCCAGCAGTGAGACCGGGACTGCGAGCTCCTACGAGCAGTACTTC. This gives the protein CASSETGTASSYEQYF.

With respect to this clone: The junction and the germline gene differ at one end; a read error may be behind it. The chain uses TRBV19 and TRBJ1-1; D is undetermined. CDR3 length equals 8 residues. In germline, CDR1 is LNHDA, CDR2 SQIVND (reference sequence). CDR3 protein: CASCETFF. The CDR3 nucleotides are TGTGCCAGTTGTGAAACTTTCTTT.

The chain uses TRBV12-3 or TRBV12-4 and TRBJ1-2; no firm D call. The ends were cut back, 1 base at V and 6 bases at J, with 9 bases in the middle. The length of the CDR3 is 13 residues. The CDR3 DNA follows: TGTGCCAGCAGTTTAGGAGGGAGAAATGGCTACACCTTC. Encoded protein: CASSLGGRNGYTF.

The chain is built from TRBV25-1 and TRBJ1-4; D perhaps matches TRBD1 (5 bases). CDR3 length equals 16 residues. Trimming stripped 2 bases from V and 5 bases from J, with 15 bases between. Germline V gives CDR1 MGHDK, CDR2 SYGVNS. Here the CDR3 reads CASSEIPRGWNEKLFF. The DNA for the CDR3 is TGTGCCAGCAGTGAAATCCCGCGGGGCTGGAATGAAAAACTGTTTTTT.

CDR3 protein: CASSAGIFGTDTQYF. The CDR3 DNA reads as TGTGCCAGCAGCGCGGGGATATTCGGCACAGATACGCAGTATTTT. The rearrangement joins TRBV9 to TRBJ2-3; a possible D gene is TRBD2 (5 bases). Trimming shortened V by 3 bases and J by 1 base, and 12 bases separated the two germline ends. Germline loops: CDR1 SGDLS, CDR2 YYNGEE. The length of the CDR3 is 15 residues.

There are a few counts of this clone. V is TRBV19 and J is TRBJ2-7; TRBD2 agrees at 8 bases. Per the germline V gene, CDR1 is LNHDA and CDR2 is SQIVND (reference sequence). J lost 0 bases, V lost 7 bases, and 5 bases had no gene match. The CDR3 contains 14 residues. This chain's CDR3 is CASIGRASSYEQYV. CDR3 in DNA: TGTGCCAGTATCGGGAGGGCGAGCTCCTACGAGCAGTACGTC.

V is TRBV14 and J is TRBJ1-4; D uncertain. CDR1 SGHDN and CDR2 FVKESK come from the germline V gene. There are 12 residues in the CDR3. Trimming removed 4 bases at V and 10 bases at J, with 10 bases between. The CDR3 sequence: CASSRKGGKLFF. In DNA form, the CDR3 reads TGTGCCAGCAGCCGGAAGGGAGGAAAACTGTTTTTT. The full variable domain, completed using reference TRBV14 and TRBJ1-4, is EAGVTQFPSHSVIEKGQTVTLRCDPISGHDNLYWYRRVMGKEIKFLLHFVKESKQDESGMPNNRFLAERTGGTYSTLKVQPAELEDSGVYFCASSRKGGKLFFGSGTQLSVL.

This chain connects TRBV4-1 to TRBJ2-7; D may be TRBD2 (6 bases). This CDR3 comprises 16 residues. Germline values: CDR1 MGHRA, CDR2 YSYEKL. V gave up 0 bases and J gave up 3 bases, with 15 bases separating them. The CDR3 region has the DNA TGCGCCAGCAGCCAAGAGATCACGGGGAGGAACTACGAGCAGTACTTC. It yields the protein CASSQEITGRNYEQYF.